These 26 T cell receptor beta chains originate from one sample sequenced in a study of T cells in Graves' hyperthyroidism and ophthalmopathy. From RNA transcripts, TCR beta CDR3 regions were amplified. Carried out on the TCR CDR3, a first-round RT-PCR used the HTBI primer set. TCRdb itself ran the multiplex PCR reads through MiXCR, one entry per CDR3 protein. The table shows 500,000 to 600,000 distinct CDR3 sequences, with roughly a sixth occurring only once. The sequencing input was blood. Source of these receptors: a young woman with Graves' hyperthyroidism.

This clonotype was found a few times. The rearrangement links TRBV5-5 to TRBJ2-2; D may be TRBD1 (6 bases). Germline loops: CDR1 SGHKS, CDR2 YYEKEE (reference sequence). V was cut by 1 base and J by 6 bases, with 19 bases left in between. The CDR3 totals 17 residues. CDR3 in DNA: TGTGCCAGCAGCTTGAGTCCCATGACAGGACGGGCCGGGGAGCTGTTTTTT. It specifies CASSLSPMTGRAGELFF.

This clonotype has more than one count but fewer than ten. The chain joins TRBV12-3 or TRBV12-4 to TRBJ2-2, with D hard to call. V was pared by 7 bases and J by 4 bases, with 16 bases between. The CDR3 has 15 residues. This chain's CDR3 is CASIPAPLSTGELFF. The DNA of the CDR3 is TGTGCCAGCATCCCGGCCCCTCTGAGCACCGGGGAGCTGTTTTTT.

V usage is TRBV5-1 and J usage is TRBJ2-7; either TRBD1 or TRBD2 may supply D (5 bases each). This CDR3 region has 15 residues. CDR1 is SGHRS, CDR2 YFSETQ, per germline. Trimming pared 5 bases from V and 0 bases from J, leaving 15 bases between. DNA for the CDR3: TGCGCCAGCAGTCGAACCGGGACGGACTCCTACGAGCAGTACTTC. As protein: CASSRTGTDSYEQYF.

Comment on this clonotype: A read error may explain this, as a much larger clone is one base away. The CDR3 DNA reads TGTGCCAGCAGCGAAGAGGAGACCTACGAGCAGTACTTC. The encoded protein is CASSEEETYEQYF. The chain couples TRBV2 to TRBJ2-7; D is undetermined. The CDR3 totals 13 residues. Germline assignment: CDR1 SNHLY and CDR2 FYNNEI.

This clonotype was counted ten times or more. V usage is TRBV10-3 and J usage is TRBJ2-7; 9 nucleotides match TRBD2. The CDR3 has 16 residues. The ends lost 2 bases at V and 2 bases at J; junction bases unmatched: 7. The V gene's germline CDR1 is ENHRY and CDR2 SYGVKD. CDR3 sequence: CAISEPSGLAPYEQYF. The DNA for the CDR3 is TGTGCCATCAGTGAGCCGTCGGGACTAGCCCCCTACGAGCAGTACTTC.

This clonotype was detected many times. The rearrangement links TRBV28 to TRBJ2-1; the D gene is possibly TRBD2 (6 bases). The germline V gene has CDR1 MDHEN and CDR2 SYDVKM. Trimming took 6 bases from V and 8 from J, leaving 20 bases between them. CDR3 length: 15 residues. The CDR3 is CASSLVVAGIHEQFF. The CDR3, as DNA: TGTGCCAGCAGCCTGGTGGTCGCGGGGATCCATGAGCAGTTCTTC. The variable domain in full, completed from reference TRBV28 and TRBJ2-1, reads DVKVTQSSRYLVKRTGEKVFLECVQDMDHENMFWYRQDPGLGLRLIYFSYDVKMKEKGDIPEGYSVSREKKERFSLILESASTNQTSMYLCASSLVVAGIHEQFFGPGTRLTVL.

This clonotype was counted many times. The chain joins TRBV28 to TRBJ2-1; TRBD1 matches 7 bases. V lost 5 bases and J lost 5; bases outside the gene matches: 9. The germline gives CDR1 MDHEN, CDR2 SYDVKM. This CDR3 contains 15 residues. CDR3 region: CASSPYRGANNEQFF. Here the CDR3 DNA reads TGTGCCAGCAGTCCGTACAGGGGAGCAAACAATGAGCAGTTCTTC.

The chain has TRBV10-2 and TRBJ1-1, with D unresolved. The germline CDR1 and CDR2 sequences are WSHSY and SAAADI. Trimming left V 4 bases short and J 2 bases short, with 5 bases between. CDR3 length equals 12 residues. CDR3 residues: CASSAVNTEAFF. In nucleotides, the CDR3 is TGCGCCAGCAGTGCGGTAAACACTGAAGCTTTCTTT.

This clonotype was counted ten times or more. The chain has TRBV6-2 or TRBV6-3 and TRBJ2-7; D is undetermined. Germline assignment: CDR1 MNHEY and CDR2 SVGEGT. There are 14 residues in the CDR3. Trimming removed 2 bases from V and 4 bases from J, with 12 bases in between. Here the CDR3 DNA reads TGTGCCAGCAGTTACGACCTTGCTGGGTACGAGCAGTACTTC. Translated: CASSYDLAGYEQYF.

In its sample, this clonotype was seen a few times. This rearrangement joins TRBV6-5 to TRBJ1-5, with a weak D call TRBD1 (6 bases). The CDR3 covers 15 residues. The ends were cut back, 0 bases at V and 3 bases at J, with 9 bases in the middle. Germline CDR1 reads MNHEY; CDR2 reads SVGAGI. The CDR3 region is CASSYSRTVNQPQHF. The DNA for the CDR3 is TGTGCCAGCAGTTACTCGAGGACAGTCAATCAGCCCCAGCATTTT.

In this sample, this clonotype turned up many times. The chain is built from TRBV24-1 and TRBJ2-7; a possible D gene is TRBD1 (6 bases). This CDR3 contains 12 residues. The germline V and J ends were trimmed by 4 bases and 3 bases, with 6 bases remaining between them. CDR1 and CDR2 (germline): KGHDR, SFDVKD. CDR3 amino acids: CATSDRGYEQYF. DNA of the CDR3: TGTGCCACCAGTGACAGGGGCTACGAGCAGTACTTC.

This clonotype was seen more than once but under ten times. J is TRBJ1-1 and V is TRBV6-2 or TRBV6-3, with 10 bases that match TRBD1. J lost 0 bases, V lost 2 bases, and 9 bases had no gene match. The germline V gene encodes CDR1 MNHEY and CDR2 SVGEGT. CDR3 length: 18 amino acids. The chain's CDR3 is CASSYPLGQGLVNTEAFF. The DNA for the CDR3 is TGTGCCAGCAGTTACCCTCTGGGACAGGGGCTGGTGAACACTGAAGCTTTCTTT.

The CDR3 nucleotides are TGTGCCACCCAGGACAGGCCTGAGACCCAGTACTTC. Its protein is CATQDRPETQYF. The chain has TRBV3-1 and TRBJ2-5, with 7 bases lining up with TRBD1. The CDR3 spans 12 residues. V lost 10 bases to trimming and J lost 5 bases; unmatched junction nucleotides: 7. The germline V gene has CDR1 LGHDT and CDR2 YNNKEL (reference sequence).

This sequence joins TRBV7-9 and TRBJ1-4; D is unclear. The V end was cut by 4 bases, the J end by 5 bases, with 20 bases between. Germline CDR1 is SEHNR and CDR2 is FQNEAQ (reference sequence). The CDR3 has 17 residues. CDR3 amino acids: CASSSNGVGNWNEKLFF. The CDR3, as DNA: TGTGCCAGCAGCTCCAACGGTGTGGGGAATTGGAATGAAAAACTGTTTTTT.

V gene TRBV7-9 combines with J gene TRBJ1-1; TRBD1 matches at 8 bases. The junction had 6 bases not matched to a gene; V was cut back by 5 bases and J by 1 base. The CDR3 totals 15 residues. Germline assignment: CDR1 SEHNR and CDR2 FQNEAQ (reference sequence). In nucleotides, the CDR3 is TGTGCCAGCAGCCCCGGACAGGGATCGAACACTGAAGCTTTCTTT. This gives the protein CASSPGQGSNTEAFF.

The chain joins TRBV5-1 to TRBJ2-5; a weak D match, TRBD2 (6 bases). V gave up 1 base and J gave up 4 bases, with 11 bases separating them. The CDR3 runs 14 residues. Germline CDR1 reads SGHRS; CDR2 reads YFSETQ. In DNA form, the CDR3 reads TGCGCCAGCAGCTTGTTTGGCGGGATAGAGACCCAGTACTTC. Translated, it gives CASSLFGGIETQYF.

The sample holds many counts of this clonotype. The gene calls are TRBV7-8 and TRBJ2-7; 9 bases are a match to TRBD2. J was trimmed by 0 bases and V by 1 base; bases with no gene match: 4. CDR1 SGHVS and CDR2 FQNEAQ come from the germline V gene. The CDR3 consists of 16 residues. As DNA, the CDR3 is TGTGCCAGCAGCTTAGGTGTAGCGGGAGACTCCTACGAGCAGTACTTC. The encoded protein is CASSLGVAGDSYEQYF.

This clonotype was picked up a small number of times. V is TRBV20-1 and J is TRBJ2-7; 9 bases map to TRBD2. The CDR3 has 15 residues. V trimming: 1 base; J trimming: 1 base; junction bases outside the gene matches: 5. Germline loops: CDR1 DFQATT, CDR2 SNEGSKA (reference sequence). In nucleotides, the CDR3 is TGCAGTGCTAGAGGGGGTCTAGCGGGGTCCTACGAGCAGTACTTC. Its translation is CSARGGLAGSYEQYF.

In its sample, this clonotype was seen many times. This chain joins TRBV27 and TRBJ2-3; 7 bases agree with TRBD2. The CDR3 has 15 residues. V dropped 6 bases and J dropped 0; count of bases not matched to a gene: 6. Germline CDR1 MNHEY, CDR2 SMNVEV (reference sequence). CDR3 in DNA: TGTGCCAGCAGGCCGGGAGGCAGAAGCACAGATACGCAGTATTTT. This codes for CASRPGGRSTDTQYF.

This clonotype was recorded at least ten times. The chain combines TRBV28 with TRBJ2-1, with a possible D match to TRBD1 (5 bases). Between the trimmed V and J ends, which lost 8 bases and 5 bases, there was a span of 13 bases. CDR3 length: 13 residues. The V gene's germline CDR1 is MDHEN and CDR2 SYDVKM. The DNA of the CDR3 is TGTGCCAGCTCTATGGGCAGGGACAATGAGCAGTTCTTC. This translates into CASSMGRDNEQFF.

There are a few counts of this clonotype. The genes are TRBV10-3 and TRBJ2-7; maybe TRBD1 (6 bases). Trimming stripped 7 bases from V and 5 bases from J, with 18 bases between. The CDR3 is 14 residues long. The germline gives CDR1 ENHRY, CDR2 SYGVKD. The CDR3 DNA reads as TGTGCCATCACCCTCGACAGGTCTGGCAACGAGCAGTACTTC. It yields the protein CAITLDRSGNEQYF.

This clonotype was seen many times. CDR3 nucleotide sequence: TGTGCCAGCAGCCTGGATGAAAGCACAGATACGCAGTATTTT. Its protein product is CASSLDESTDTQYF. The chain combines TRBV11-3 with TRBJ2-3; D call uncertain. Germline lookup yields CDR1 SGHNT and CDR2 YENEEA. The CDR3 extends over 14 amino acids. V shed 5 bases and J shed 0 bases, with 9 bases lying between them. Full variable domain (missing parts from reference TRBV11-3 and TRBJ2-3): EAGVVQSPRYKIIEKKQPVAFWCNPISGHNTLYWYLQNLGQGPELLIRYENEEAVDDSQLPKDRFSAERLKGVDSTLKIQPAELGDSAVYLCASSLDESTDTQYFGPGTRLTVL.

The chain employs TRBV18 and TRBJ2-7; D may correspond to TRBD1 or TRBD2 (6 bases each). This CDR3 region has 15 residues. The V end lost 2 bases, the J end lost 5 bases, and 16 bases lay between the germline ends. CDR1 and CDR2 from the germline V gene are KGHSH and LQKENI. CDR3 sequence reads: CASSPKGGGFDEQYF. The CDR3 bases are TGTGCCAGCTCACCAAAAGGGGGAGGTTTCGACGAGCAGTACTTC.

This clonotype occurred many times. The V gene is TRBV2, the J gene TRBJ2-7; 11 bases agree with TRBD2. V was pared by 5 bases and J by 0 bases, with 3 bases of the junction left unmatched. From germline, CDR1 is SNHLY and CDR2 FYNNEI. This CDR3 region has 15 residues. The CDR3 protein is CASSQGLAVSYEQYF. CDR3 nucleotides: TGTGCCAGCAGTCAGGGACTAGCGGTCTCCTACGAGCAGTACTTC.

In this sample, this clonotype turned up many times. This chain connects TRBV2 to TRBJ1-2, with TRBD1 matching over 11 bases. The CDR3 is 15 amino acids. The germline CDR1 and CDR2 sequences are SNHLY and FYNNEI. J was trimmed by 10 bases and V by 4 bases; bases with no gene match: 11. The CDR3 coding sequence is TGTGCCAGCAGTGGGACAGGGGGCGCGGAACTCGTCTACACCTTC. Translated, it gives CASSGTGGAELVYTF. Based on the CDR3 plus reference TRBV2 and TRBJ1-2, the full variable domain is EPEVTQTPSHQVTQMGQEVILRCVPISNHLYFYWYRQILGQKVEFLVSFYNNEISEKSEIFDDQFSVERPDGSNFTLKIRSTKLEDSAMYFCASSGTGGAELVYTFGSGTRLTVV.

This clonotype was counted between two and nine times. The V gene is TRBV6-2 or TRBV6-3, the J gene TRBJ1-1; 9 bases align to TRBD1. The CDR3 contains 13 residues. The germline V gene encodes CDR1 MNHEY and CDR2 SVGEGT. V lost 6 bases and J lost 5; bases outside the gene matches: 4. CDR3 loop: CASRDRGWTEAFF. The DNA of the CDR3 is TGTGCCAGCAGGGACAGGGGATGGACTGAAGCTTTCTTT.